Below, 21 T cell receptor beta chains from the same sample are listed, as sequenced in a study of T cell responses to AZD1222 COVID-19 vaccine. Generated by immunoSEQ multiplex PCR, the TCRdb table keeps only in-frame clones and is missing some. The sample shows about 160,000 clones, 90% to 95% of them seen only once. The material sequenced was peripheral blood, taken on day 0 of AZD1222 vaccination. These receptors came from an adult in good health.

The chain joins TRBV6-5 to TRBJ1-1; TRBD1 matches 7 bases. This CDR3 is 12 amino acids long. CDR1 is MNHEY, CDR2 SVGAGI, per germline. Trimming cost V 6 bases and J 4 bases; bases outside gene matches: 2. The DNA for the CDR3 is TGTGCCAGCAGGCGACAGGGCACTGAAGCTTTCTTT. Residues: CASRRQGTEAFF.

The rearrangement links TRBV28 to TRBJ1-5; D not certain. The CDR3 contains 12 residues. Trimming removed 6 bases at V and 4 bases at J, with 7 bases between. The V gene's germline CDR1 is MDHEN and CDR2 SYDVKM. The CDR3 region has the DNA TGTGCCAGCAGAGACGGTAATCAGCCCCAGCATTTT. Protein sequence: CASRDGNQPQHF.

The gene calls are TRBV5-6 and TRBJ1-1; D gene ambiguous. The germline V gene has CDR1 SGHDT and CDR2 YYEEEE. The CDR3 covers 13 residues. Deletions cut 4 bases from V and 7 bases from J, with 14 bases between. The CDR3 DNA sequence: TGTGCCAGCAGCCCCGGGGTGGGCAGTGAAGCTTTCTTT. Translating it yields CASSPGVGSEAFF.

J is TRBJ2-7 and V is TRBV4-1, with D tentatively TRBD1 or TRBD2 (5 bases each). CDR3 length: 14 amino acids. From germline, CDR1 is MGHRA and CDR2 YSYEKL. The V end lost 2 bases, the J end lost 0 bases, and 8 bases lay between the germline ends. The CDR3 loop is CASSQRDGSYEQYF. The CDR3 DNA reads TGCGCCAGCAGCCAAAGGGACGGCTCCTACGAGCAGTACTTC.

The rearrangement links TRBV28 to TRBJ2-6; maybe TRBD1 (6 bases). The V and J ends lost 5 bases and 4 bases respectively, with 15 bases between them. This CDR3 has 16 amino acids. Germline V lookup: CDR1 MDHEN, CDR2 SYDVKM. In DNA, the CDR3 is TGTGCCAGCAGTATCATCAACAGGGTGGGGGCCAACGTCCTGACTTTC. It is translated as CASSIINRVGANVLTF.

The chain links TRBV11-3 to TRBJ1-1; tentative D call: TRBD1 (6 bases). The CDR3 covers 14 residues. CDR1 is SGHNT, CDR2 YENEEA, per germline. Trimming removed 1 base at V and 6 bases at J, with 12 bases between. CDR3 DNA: TGTGCCAGCAGCTTAGGGGGGCCAGCGCCTGAAGCTTTCTTT. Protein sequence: CASSLGGPAPEAFF.

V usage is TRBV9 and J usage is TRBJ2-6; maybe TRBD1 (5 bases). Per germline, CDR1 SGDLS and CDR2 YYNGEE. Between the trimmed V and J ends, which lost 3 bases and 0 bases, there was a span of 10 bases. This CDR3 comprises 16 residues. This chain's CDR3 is CASSADSSSGANVLTF. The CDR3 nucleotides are TGTGCCAGCAGCGCCGACAGCTCCTCTGGGGCCAACGTCCTGACTTTC.

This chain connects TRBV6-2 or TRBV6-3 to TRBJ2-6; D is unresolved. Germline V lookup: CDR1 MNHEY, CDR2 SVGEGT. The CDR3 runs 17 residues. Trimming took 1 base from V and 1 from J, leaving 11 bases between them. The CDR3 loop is CASSYFMGRSGANVLTF. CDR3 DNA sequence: TGTGCCAGCAGTTACTTTATGGGCCGATCTGGGGCCAACGTCCTGACTTTC.

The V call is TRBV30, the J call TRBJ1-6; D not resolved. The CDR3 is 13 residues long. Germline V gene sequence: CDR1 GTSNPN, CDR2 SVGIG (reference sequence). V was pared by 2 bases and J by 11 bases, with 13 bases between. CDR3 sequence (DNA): TGTGCCTGGAGTCAAGGCGTTTCACCACCCCTCCACTTT. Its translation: CAWSQGVSPPLHF.

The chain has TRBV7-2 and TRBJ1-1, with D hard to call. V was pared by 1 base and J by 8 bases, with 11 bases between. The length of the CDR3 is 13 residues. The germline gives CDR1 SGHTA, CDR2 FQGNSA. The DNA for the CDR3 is TGTGCCAGCAGCTTAGGTTTGGCCAGAGAAGCTTTCTTT. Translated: CASSLGLAREAFF.

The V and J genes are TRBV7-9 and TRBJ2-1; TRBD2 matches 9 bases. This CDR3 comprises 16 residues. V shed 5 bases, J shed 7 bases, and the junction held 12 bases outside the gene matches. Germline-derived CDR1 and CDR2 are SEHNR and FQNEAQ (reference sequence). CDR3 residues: CASSPLPGLAANEQFF. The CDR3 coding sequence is TGTGCCAGCAGCCCGCTCCCGGGACTAGCTGCTAATGAGCAGTTCTTC.

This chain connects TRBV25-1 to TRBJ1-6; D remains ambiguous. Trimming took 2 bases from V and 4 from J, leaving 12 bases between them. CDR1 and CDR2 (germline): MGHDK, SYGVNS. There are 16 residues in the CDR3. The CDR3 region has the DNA TGTGCCAGCAGTGAAGTAGGCGGTTTTTATAATTCACCCCTCCACTTT. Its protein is CASSEVGGFYNSPLHF.

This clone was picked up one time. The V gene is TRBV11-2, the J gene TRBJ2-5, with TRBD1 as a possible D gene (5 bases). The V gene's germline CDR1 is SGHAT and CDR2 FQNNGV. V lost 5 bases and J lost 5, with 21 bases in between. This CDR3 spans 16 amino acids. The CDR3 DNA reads TGTGCCAGCAGCCCTCGTGGGGCGGCCGCCCAGGAGACCCAGTACTTC. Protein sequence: CASSPRGAAAQETQYF.

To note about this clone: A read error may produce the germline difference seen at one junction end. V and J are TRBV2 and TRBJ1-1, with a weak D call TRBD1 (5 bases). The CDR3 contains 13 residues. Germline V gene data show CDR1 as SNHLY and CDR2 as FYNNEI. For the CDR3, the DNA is TGTGCCAGCAGTGAAAGGGGCGGGGCCCCACTCCAGTTT. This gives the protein CASSERGGAPLQF.

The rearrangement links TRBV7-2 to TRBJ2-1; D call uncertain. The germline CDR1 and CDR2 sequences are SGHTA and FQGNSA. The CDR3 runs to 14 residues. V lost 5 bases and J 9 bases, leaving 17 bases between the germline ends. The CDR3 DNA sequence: TGTGCCAGCAGCCAACCCCCCGTTATTGGTGAGCAGTTCTTC. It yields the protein CASSQPPVIGEQFF.

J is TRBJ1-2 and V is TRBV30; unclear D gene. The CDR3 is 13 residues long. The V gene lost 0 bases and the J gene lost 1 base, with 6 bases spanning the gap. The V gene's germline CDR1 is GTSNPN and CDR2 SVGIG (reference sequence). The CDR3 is CAWSVNSNYGYTF. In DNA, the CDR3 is TGTGCCTGGAGTGTAAACAGTAACTATGGCTACACCTTC. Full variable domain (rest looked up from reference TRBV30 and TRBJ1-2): SQTIHQWPATLVQPVGSPLSLECTVEGTSNPNLYWYRQAAGRGLQLLFYSVGIGQISSEVPQNLSASRPQDRQFILSSKKLLLSDSGFYLCAWSVNSNYGYTFGSGTRLTVV.

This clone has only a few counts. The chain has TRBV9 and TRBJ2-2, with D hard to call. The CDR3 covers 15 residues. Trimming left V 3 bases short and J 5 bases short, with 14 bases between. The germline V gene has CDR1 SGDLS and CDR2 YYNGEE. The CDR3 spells CASSGKMSDTGELFF. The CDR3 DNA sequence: TGTGCCAGCAGCGGAAAGATGTCTGATACCGGGGAGCTGTTTTTT. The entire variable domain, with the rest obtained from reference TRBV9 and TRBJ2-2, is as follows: DSGVTQTPKHLITATGQRVTLRCSPRSGDLSVYWYQQSLDQGLQFLIQYYNGEERAKGNILERFSAQQFPDLHSELNLSSLELGDSALYFCASSGKMSDTGELFFGEGSRLTVL.

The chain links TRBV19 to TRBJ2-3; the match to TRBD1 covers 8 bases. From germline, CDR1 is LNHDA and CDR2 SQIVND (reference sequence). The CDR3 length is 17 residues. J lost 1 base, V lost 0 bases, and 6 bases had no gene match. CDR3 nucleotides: TGTGCCAGTAGTATAGACCCATCGGACAGGGGCACAGATACGCAGTATTTT. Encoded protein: CASSIDPSDRGTDTQYF. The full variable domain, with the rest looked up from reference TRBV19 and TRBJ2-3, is DGGITQSPKYLFRKEGQNVTLSCEQNLNHDAMYWYRQDPGQGLRLIYYSQIVNDFQKGDIAEGYSVSREKKESFPLTVTSAQKNPTAFYLCASSIDPSDRGTDTQYFGPGTRLTVL.

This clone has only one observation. CDR3 bases: TGCAGCGGGACAGATAGTAACACTGAAGCTTTCTTT. Protein product: CSGTDSNTEAFF. This chain joins TRBV29-1 and TRBJ1-1, with D possibly being TRBD1 (6 bases). Trimming pared 7 bases from V and 2 bases from J, leaving 11 bases between. CDR3 size: 12 residues. Germline V CDR1 and CDR2: SQVTM, ANQGSEA.

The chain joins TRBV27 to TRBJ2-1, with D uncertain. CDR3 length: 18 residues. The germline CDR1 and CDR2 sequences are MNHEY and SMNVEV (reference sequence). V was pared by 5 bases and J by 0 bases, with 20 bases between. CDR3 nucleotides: TGTGCCAGCAGTGCCCAACCGCCGGGCGGCCACTCCTACAATGAGCAGTTCTTC. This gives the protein CASSAQPPGGHSYNEQFF.

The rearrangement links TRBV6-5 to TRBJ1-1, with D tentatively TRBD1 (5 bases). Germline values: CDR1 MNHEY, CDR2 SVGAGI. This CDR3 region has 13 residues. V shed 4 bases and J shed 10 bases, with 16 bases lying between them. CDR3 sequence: CASSSRLFGGAFF. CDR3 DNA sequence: TGTGCCAGCAGTTCAAGACTCTTCGGGGGAGCTTTCTTT.